The T cell receptor (beta chain) described here comes from a study of blood T cell repertoires in COVID-19. Turning to the study itself: T cells, B-cell-depleted T cells, or PBMCs supplied cDNA or gDNA.

Sequencing used immunoSEQ multiplex PCR; TCRdb keeps in-frame clones, though not all of them. The data contain about 210,000 clones, around 85% of them singletons. The CDR3 has 15 amino acids. Germline V gene data show CDR1 as SGHRS and CDR2 as YFSETQ. Trimming took off 0 bases at V and 4 bases at J, with 10 bases between the two ends. The TCR sequence derives from a man aged 40-49 years with acute or convalescent COVID-19. The gene calls are TRBV5-1 and TRBJ1-4, with D unclear. Sequencing was performed on peripheral blood. The CDR3 nucleotides are TGCGCCAGCAGCTTGGATCAACAGATTAATGAAAAACTGTTTTTT. It encodes CASSLDQQINEKLFF. The whole variable domain, filled in from reference TRBV5-1 and TRBJ1-4, reads KAGVTQTPRYLIKTRGQQVTLSCSPISGHRSVSWYQQTPGQGLQFLFEYFSETQRNKGNFPGRFSGRQFSNSRSEMNVSTLELGDSALYLCASSLDQQINEKLFFGSGTQLSVL.